A single sample gave rise to the 31 T cell receptor beta chains below, sequenced in a study of cytomegalovirus exposure and HLA in healthy donors (dated by TCRdb to the late 2010s). Libraries were made using the immunoSEQ multiplex PCR assay. The multiplex PCR relied on a mix of 60 forward primers for TCR Vbeta segments and 13 reverse primers for TCR Jbeta segments. The table was pulled from immuneACCESS by TCRdb, which kept in-frame rearrangements only. Such tables lose some clones; where checked, under half of the loss comes from unresolved V genes, and the rest has no known cause. The sample data list 100,000 to 150,000 clones, and about 8.5% of these were observed just once. Clones ranked in the top ten supply around 5.5% of the sample. Sample: PBMCs. The receptors originated from a man aged 35-49 years in good health and CMV-seronegative.

This chain links TRBV5-1 with TRBJ2-3; 8 bases are shared with TRBD1. Germline CDR1 SGHRS, CDR2 YFSETQ. The V segment lost 1 base and the J segment 3 bases; nucleotides outside the gene matches: 7. The CDR3 is 16 amino acids. CDR3 protein: CASSLRAGGETDTQYF. As DNA, the CDR3 is TGCGCCAGCAGCTTGAGGGCAGGGGGCGAGACAGATACGCAGTATTTT.

This chain links TRBV5-5 with TRBJ1-5; D is uncertain. The CDR3 extends over 16 amino acids. V lost 4 bases to trimming and J lost 0 bases, with 14 bases between them. Germline loops: CDR1 SGHKS, CDR2 YYEKEE (reference sequence). CDR3 loop: CASSPGPRDSNQPQHF. For the CDR3, the DNA is TGTGCCAGCAGCCCTGGGCCGAGAGATAGCAATCAGCCCCAGCATTTT.

The V and J genes are TRBV7-3 and TRBJ2-3; TRBD1 matches 9 bases. V was pared by 5 bases and J by 3 bases, with 15 bases of the junction left unmatched. This CDR3 contains 18 residues. In germline, CDR1 is SGHTA, CDR2 FQGTGA. CDR3: CASSLPQGQGIATDTQYF. In nucleotides, the CDR3 is TGTGCCAGCAGCCTCCCCCAGGGACAGGGAATTGCAACAGATACGCAGTATTTT.

The rearrangement joins TRBV5-4 to TRBJ2-1, with 9 positions matching TRBD1. Germline loops: CDR1 SGHNT, CDR2 YYREEE (reference sequence). Trimming cost V 5 bases and J 7 bases; bases outside gene matches: 7. The CDR3 totals 14 residues. The CDR3 nucleotides read TGTGCCAGCAGATGGGACAGGGAGGGAAATGAGCAGTTCTTC. Protein sequence: CASRWDREGNEQFF.

V gene TRBV6-1 combines with J gene TRBJ1-1; D is ambiguous. The CDR3 has 11 residues. CDR1 MNHNS and CDR2 SASEGT come from the germline V gene. The V end was cut by 7 bases, the J end by 11 bases, with 14 bases between. DNA for the CDR3: TGTGCCAGCAAGGAGGGCGGAGGGGCTTTCTTT. Its protein is CASKEGGGAFF.

The chain employs TRBV28 and TRBJ1-5; no firm D call. The CDR3 totals 13 residues. Germline-derived CDR1 and CDR2 are MDHEN and SYDVKM. Trimming left V 3 bases short and J 7 bases short, with 10 bases between. This CDR3 reads CASSLGEWQPQHF. CDR3 sequence (DNA): TGTGCCAGCAGTTTGGGAGAGTGGCAGCCCCAGCATTTT.

The V and J genes are TRBV5-6 and TRBJ1-2; unclear D gene. The CDR3 extends over 14 amino acids. Germline CDR1 reads SGHDT; CDR2 reads YYEEEE. Trimming took 1 base from V and 8 from J, leaving 15 bases between them. CDR3 sequence: CASSLLIAAVGYTF. The CDR3 nucleotides read TGTGCCAGCAGCTTGTTGATAGCGGCTGTGGGCTACACCTTC.

This chain joins TRBV6-1 and TRBJ1-2, with 8 nucleotides matching TRBD1. CDR1 MNHNS and CDR2 SASEGT come from the germline V gene. The J segment lost 8 bases and the V segment lost 6 bases, leaving 11 bases of the junction unmatched. The CDR3 runs 14 residues. The CDR3 DNA sequence: TGTGCCAGCAGGCAGGGGGCCAGGGAGGGAGGCTACACCTTC. Protein sequence: CASRQGAREGGYTF.

This clone was counted between two and nine times. The V gene is TRBV30, the J gene TRBJ2-3, with 7 bases matching TRBD2. The V gene end was trimmed by 3 bases and the J gene end by 6 bases; junction bases not matched to a gene: 0. The CDR3 loop spans 11 amino acids. Germline lookup yields CDR1 GTSNPN and CDR2 SVGIG (reference sequence). The CDR3 loop is CAWRTSDTQYF. CDR3 in DNA: TGTGCCTGGAGGACTAGCGATACGCAGTATTTT.

This clone came up a few times. This sequence joins TRBV28 and TRBJ1-1; D possibly corresponds to TRBD1 (6 bases). The V end lost 10 bases, the J end lost 1 base, and 13 bases lay between the germline ends. This CDR3 region has 13 residues. Germline CDR1 reads MDHEN; CDR2 reads SYDVKM. This CDR3 is CANSDSWNTEAFF. CDR3 in DNA: TGTGCCAACTCGGACAGTTGGAACACTGAAGCTTTCTTT.

The chain has TRBV27 and TRBJ1-6; no clear D gene. This CDR3 region has 14 residues. In germline, CDR1 is MNHEY, CDR2 SMNVEV (reference sequence). V was cut by 5 bases and J by 1 base, with 6 bases left in between. The CDR3 nucleotides are TGTGCCAGCAGTCCCCGGTCCTATAATTCACCCCTCCACTTT. It encodes CASSPRSYNSPLHF.

There are a few counts of this clone. This sequence joins TRBV29-1 and TRBJ1-1; perhaps TRBD1 as D (5 bases). The ends were cut back, 2 bases at V and 4 bases at J, with 8 bases in the middle. This CDR3 region has 12 residues. Per the germline V gene, CDR1 is SQVTM and CDR2 is ANQGSEA. CDR3 sequence: CSVEHGGTEAFF. In DNA, the CDR3 is TGCAGCGTTGAACACGGGGGCACTGAAGCTTTCTTT.

This clone was recorded a few times. The CDR3, as DNA: TGTGCCAGCTCACTCGGACTAGCGGGGGTGTCAGGTTCCTACGAGCAGTACTTC. Translating it yields CASSLGLAGVSGSYEQYF. The chain is built from TRBV18 and TRBJ2-7, with 13 bases lining up with TRBD2. Unmatched junction bases numbered 10, after V lost 4 bases and J lost 1 base. This CDR3 is built from 18 residues. CDR1 and CDR2 (germline): KGHSH, LQKENI.

The chain couples TRBV6-5 to TRBJ1-1, with D perhaps matching TRBD1 (6 bases). The germline V and J ends were trimmed by 6 bases and 5 bases, with 16 bases remaining between them. The CDR3 extends over 14 amino acids. Germline V gives CDR1 MNHEY, CDR2 SVGAGI. CDR3 coding DNA: TGTGCCAGCAGCCTCGAACGGGGGGCTACTGAAGCTTTCTTT. Amino acid sequence: CASSLERGATEAFF.

The chain joins TRBV4-1 to TRBJ1-1; no clear D gene. Germline V CDR1 and CDR2: MGHRA, YSYEKL. The germline V and J ends were trimmed by 0 bases and 4 bases, with 12 bases remaining between them. This CDR3 contains 15 residues. The CDR3 DNA sequence: TGCGCCAGCAGCCAAGATCTGGGAGGGAGCACTGAAGCTTTCTTT. Protein: CASSQDLGGSTEAFF.

A few counts support this clone. This chain joins TRBV19 and TRBJ2-3; D perhaps matches TRBD1 (6 bases). This CDR3 comprises 15 residues. Per germline, CDR1 LNHDA and CDR2 SQIVND (reference sequence). V gave up 4 bases and J gave up 0 bases, with 11 bases separating them. The CDR3 loop is CASSSDRTSTDTQYF. For the CDR3, the DNA is TGTGCCAGTAGTAGCGACAGGACTAGCACAGATACGCAGTATTTT. The full variable domain, its missing parts supplied by reference TRBV19 and TRBJ2-3, is DGGITQSPKYLFRKEGQNVTLSCEQNLNHDAMYWYRQDPGQGLRLIYYSQIVNDFQKGDIAEGYSVSREKKESFPLTVTSAQKNPTAFYLCASSSDRTSTDTQYFGPGTRLTVL.

The table lists this clone with a few counts. The chain combines TRBV27 with TRBJ1-1, with 7 nucleotides matching TRBD1. CDR3 size: 16 residues. Germline V gene data show CDR1 as MNHEY and CDR2 as SMNVEV (reference sequence). J was trimmed by 0 bases and V by 2 bases; bases with no gene match: 6. The CDR3 loop is CASSLRAGQMNTEAFF. CDR3 in DNA: TGTGCCAGCAGTTTAAGGGCGGGACAGATGAACACTGAAGCTTTCTTT.

The chain joins TRBV30 to TRBJ1-1; D gene unclear. The V end was cut by 2 bases, the J end by 7 bases, with 11 bases between. From germline, CDR1 is GTSNPN and CDR2 SVGIG (reference sequence). The CDR3 totals 12 residues. For the CDR3, the DNA is TGTGCCTGGAGTCAACCGGCGGTTGAAGCTTTCTTT. This translates into CAWSQPAVEAFF.

This clone was counted only a few times. The rearrangement joins TRBV4-1 to TRBJ1-4; D not certain. CDR1 is MGHRA and CDR2 is YSYEKL in the germline V gene. The CDR3 length is 14 residues. Between the trimmed V and J ends, which lost 4 bases and 0 bases, there was a span of 6 bases. DNA of the CDR3: TGCGCCAGCAGCCTCGGTGCAACTAATGAAAAACTGTTTTTT. Its protein product is CASSLGATNEKLFF.

This clone was picked up a small number of times. The chain joins TRBV5-4 to TRBJ1-3, with TRBD1 matching over 8 bases. CDR1 is SGHNT, CDR2 YYREEE, per germline (reference sequence). This CDR3 is 16 amino acids long. The V gene end was trimmed by 4 bases and the J gene end by 0 bases; junction bases not matched to a gene: 6. The CDR3 reads CASSGWTGTSGNTIYF. For the CDR3, the DNA is TGTGCCAGCAGCGGCTGGACAGGGACCTCTGGAAACACCATATATTTT.

The sample holds a few counts of this clone. The V and J genes are TRBV5-1 and TRBJ1-1, with 7 bases fitting TRBD1. CDR1 and CDR2 (germline): SGHRS, YFSETQ. V lost 5 bases to trimming and J lost 0 bases; unmatched junction nucleotides: 4. This CDR3 region has 14 residues. The CDR3 loop reads CASRTDRVNTEAFF. The CDR3 DNA reads TGCGCCAGCAGGACTGACAGGGTGAACACTGAAGCTTTCTTT. Filled out from reference TRBV5-1 and TRBJ1-1, the complete variable domain reads KAGVTQTPRYLIKTRGQQVTLSCSPISGHRSVSWYQQTPGQGLQFLFEYFSETQRNKGNFPGRFSGRQFSNSRSEMNVSTLELGDSALYLCASRTDRVNTEAFFGQGTRLTVV.

A few counts support this clone. The chain joins TRBV7-2 to TRBJ2-1; TRBD1 matches 9 bases. CDR3 length: 15 residues. From germline, CDR1 is SGHTA and CDR2 FQGNSA. With 5 bases clipped from V and 8 bases from J, the junction kept 10 bases outside the gene matches. Here the CDR3 DNA reads TGTGCCAGCAGCGTAGGGCACAGGGGGCTTGATGAGCAGTTCTTC. Its translation: CASSVGHRGLDEQFF.

This clone was detected only a few times. The CDR3 here is CASSLTESKLGELFF. The CDR3 DNA reads as TGTGCCAGCAGCTTGACAGAGTCTAAACTCGGGGAGCTGTTTTTT. This sequence joins TRBV7-8 and TRBJ2-2; TRBD1 might be the D (5 bases). The CDR3 sequence is 15 residues long. Per the germline V gene, CDR1 is SGHVS and CDR2 is FQNEAQ. Trimming cost V 3 bases and J 7 bases, with 15 bases left between them.

In regard to this clone: Sequence at one end of the junction differs from germline and may be a read error. V gene TRBV30 combines with J gene TRBJ2-3; 7 bases are shared with TRBD2. CDR3 length equals 14 residues. The germline V gene has CDR1 GTSNPN and CDR2 SVGIG (reference sequence). The CDR3 protein is CAWGGTNGADMQYF. The CDR3 DNA is TGTGCCTGGGGGGGGACTAATGGTGCAGATATGCAGTATTTT.

V gene TRBV9 combines with J gene TRBJ2-5; 7 bases match TRBD2. The V segment lost 0 bases and the J segment 5 bases; nucleotides outside the gene matches: 7. This CDR3 spans 15 amino acids. Germline V gene lookup returns CDR1 SGDLS and CDR2 YYNGEE. CDR3 coding DNA: TGTGCCAGCAGCGTAGCGGGGGGAGTCCGGGAGACCCAGTACTTC. Its protein product is CASSVAGGVRETQYF. Looking up the rest from reference TRBV9 and TRBJ2-5 gives the full variable domain: DSGVTQTPKHLITATGQRVTLRCSPRSGDLSVYWYQQSLDQGLQFLIQYYNGEERAKGNILERFSAQQFPDLHSELNLSSLELGDSALYFCASSVAGGVRETQYFGPGTRLLVL.

The rearrangement joins TRBV6-1 to TRBJ2-3; 11 nucleotides align to TRBD2. The CDR3 has 15 amino acids. Trimming removed 4 bases from V and 9 bases from J; junction bases left unmatched: 9. The germline gives CDR1 MNHNS, CDR2 SASEGT. CDR3: CASSASSGGGLTQYF. As DNA, the CDR3 is TGTGCCAGCAGTGCGAGTAGCGGGGGGGGACTGACGCAGTATTTT.

This clone was counted only a few times. The conserved final phenylalanine or tryptophan is absent from the CDR3, which likely points to a read error. The DNA is left out, because the CDR3 cannot be placed on it with certainty; the CDR3 is given as TCRdb lists it. The gene calls are TRBV6-5 and TRBJ1-2; TRBD1, the table's D call, was not compared with the DNA. Germline lookup yields CDR1 MNHEY and CDR2 SVGAGI. The CDR3 contains 11 residues when both ends are counted. The CDR3 sequence is CASSDTYGYTV.

The chain employs TRBV5-6 and TRBJ2-7; D gene ambiguous. The germline V gene encodes CDR1 SGHDT and CDR2 YYEEEE. The CDR3 sequence is 14 residues long. Deletions cut 6 bases from V and 0 bases from J, with 13 bases between. The CDR3 DNA reads as TGTGCCAGCACCCCCACTGTTAGCTCCTACGAGCAGTACTTC. Translation gives CASTPTVSSYEQYF. The full variable domain, with the rest looked up from reference TRBV5-6 and TRBJ2-7, is DAGVTQSPTHLIKTRGQQVTLRCSPKSGHDTVSWYQQALGQGPQFIFQYYEEEERQRGNFPDRFSGHQFPNYSSELNVNALLLGDSALYLCASTPTVSSYEQYFGPGTRLTVT.

This clone was recorded a few times. The chain employs TRBV19 and TRBJ2-5, with TRBD1 matching 11 bases. Germline loops: CDR1 LNHDA, CDR2 SQIVND (reference sequence). This CDR3 contains 16 residues. With V trimmed by 3 bases and J by 3 bases, 6 bases remained unmatched. CDR3 protein: CASSIGLGQGEETQYF. CDR3 sequence (DNA): TGTGCCAGTAGTATCGGATTGGGACAGGGGGAAGAGACCCAGTACTTC.

This clone was found a few times. CDR3 amino acids: CASSLRTSGDDNEQFF. The CDR3 nucleotides read TGTGCCAGCAGTTTACGGACTAGCGGGGACGATAATGAGCAGTTCTTC. The genes are TRBV7-9 and TRBJ2-1; TRBD2 agrees at 12 bases. The CDR3 covers 16 residues. The V gene's germline CDR1 is SEHNR and CDR2 FQNEAQ (reference sequence). Trimming removed 6 bases from V and 7 bases from J; junction bases left unmatched: 10.

The CDR3 DNA is TGTGCCAGCAGTTACTCACTACAGGGGGTGAACACTGAAGCTTTCTTT. Its protein is CASSYSLQGVNTEAFF. This rearrangement joins TRBV6-6 to TRBJ1-1, with TRBD1 identical over 8 bases. The CDR3 loop spans 16 amino acids. The V gene's germline CDR1 is MNHNY and CDR2 SVGAGI (reference sequence). The ends lost 0 bases at V and 0 bases at J; junction bases unmatched: 3.